This T cell receptor (beta chain) was observed in a study of human T cells and chemical hapten exposure. This clonotype occurred a few times. TCRdb reanalysed the RACE reads using MiXCR and keeps one entry per CDR3 protein. The repertoire consists of approximately 90,000 distinct CDR3 sequences, with 25% to 30% occurring once and the leading ten covering around a tenth. Time point here: patch test 3, about 24 weeks after DPC sensitization. Treatment specified: therapeutic diphenylcyclopropenone sensitization with weekly scalp DPC. Alopecia patients, 18 to 70 years old and DPC-suitable, served as donors. J lost 1 base, V lost 6 bases, and 8 bases had no gene match. This CDR3 is built from 15 residues. Germline CDR1 reads MDHEN; CDR2 reads SYDVKM.

This TCR was recovered from a middle-aged man with alopecia areata. Some clones in this sample may be carry-over from other donors' samples. Sequencing was performed on whole blood, taken in connection with sensitization to the hapten diphenylcyclopropenone (DPC). V and J are TRBV28 and TRBJ2-5, with TRBD2 identical over 7 bases. The CDR3 nucleotides read TGTGCCAGCAGCCTCCCTCCTAGCGGCCAAGAGACCCAGTACTTC. Translation: CASSLPPSGQETQYF. The variable domain in full, with the rest retrieved from reference TRBV28 and TRBJ2-5, is DVKVTQSSRYLVKRTGEKVFLECVQDMDHENMFWYRQDPGLGLRLIYFSYDVKMKEKGDIPEGYSVSREKKERFSLILESASTNQTSMYLCASSLPPSGQETQYFGPGTRLLVL.